Below, one T cell receptor beta chain is given with its context. Stated time point: longitudinal time-point 3. Source material was 2 million unsorted PBMCs, stored at -80 °C in RNAlater. The cDNA was generated through 5'RACE incorporating 10-nucleotide random UMIs. Sequencing runs each yielded over 170 million TCR-beta sequences from 15-18 subjects. From the 5' RACE reads, TCRdb called clonotypes with MiXCR, one entry per CDR3 protein. The sample yields around 97,000 distinct CDR3 sequences, 9.5% to 14% seen once. The sample is drawn from a study of neurological immune-mediated disorders. Germline V gene data show CDR1 as SGHDT and CDR2 as YYEEEE. V shed 2 bases, J shed 4 bases, and the junction held 3 bases outside the gene matches. This CDR3 spans 14 amino acids.

Input material: PBMCs. The V gene is TRBV5-6, the J gene TRBJ2-1; TRBD2 aligns across 7 bases. The receptor's source is a female donor with HTLV-1-associated myelopathy (HAM/TSP). This chain's CDR3 is CASSLLAQYNEQFF. CDR3 in DNA: TGTGCCAGCAGCTTACTAGCGCAGTACAATGAGCAGTTCTTC.